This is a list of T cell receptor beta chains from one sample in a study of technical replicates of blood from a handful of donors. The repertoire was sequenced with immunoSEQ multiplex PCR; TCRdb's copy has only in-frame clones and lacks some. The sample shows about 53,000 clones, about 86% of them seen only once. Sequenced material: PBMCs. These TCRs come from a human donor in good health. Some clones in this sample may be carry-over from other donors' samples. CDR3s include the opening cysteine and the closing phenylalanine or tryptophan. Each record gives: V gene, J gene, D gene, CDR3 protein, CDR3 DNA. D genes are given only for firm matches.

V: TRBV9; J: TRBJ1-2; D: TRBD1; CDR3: CASSTRGADRLNYGYTF; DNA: TGTGCCAGCAGCACTCGAGGGGCGGACAGGCTCAACTATGGCTACACCTTC
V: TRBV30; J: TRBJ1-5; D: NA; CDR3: CAWSVQSGRNQPQHF; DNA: TGTGCCTGGAGTGTACAGTCAGGCCGCAATCAGCCCCAGCATTTT
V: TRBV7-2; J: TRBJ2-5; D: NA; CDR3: CASSLGIHQETQYF; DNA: TGTGCCAGCAGCTTGGGCATCCACCAAGAGACCCAGTACTTC
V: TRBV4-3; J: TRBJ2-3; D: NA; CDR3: CASSQEGATDTQYF; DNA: TGCGCCAGCAGCCAAGAAGGAGCAACAGATACGCAGTATTTT
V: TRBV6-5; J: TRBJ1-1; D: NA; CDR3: CASSYLRESRAFF; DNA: TGTGCCAGCAGTTACCTCCGGGAAAGTAGGGCTTTCTTT
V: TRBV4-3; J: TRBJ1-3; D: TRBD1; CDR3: CASSQEGTGGWSGNTIYF; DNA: TGCGCCAGCAGCCAAGAGGGGACAGGGGGCTGGTCTGGAAACACCATATATTTT
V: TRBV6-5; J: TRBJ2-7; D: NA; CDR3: CASSYPGKVNEQYF; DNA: TGTGCCAGCAGTTACCCCGGGAAGGTAAACGAGCAGTACTTC
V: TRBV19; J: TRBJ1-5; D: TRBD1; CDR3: CASSRDRGLQPQHF; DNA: TGTGCCAGTAGCCGGGACAGGGGGCTTCAGCCCCAGCATTTT
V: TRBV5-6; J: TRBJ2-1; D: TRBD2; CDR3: CASSLIAGGYNEQFF; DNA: TGTGCCAGCAGCCTTATAGCGGGAGGGTACAATGAGCAGTTCTTC
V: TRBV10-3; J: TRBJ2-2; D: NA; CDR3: CAISEPTSNTGELFF; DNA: TGTGCCATCAGTGAACCAACTAGCAACACCGGGGAGCTGTTTTTT
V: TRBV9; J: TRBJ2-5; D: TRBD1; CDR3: CASSSGTGGAGETQYF; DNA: TGTGCCAGCAGCTCCGGGACAGGGGGAGCAGGAGAGACCCAGTACTTC
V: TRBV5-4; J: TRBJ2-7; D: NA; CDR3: CASSLVAGAWHEQYF; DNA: TGTGCCAGCAGCTTGGTAGCAGGGGCCTGGCACGAGCAGTACTTC
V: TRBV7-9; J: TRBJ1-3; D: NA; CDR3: CASGRGSSGNTIYF; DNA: TGTGCCAGCGGAAGGGGTAGCTCTGGAAACACCATATATTTT
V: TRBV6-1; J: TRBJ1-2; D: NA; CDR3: CASGGRNSPRGYTF; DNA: TGTGCCAGCGGGGGGAGGAACTCCCCAAGAGGCTACACCTTC
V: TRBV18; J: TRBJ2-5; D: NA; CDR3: CASSPSSSMETQYF; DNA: TGTGCCAGCTCACCATCGAGTAGCATGGAGACCCAGTACTTC
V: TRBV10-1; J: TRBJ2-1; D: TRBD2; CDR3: CASSTSEQGLADYNEQFF; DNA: TGCGCCAGCAGTACGAGTGAACAGGGACTAGCGGACTACAATGAGCAGTTCTTC
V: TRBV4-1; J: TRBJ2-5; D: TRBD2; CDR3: CASSHGGGSETQYF; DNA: TGCGCCAGCAGCCACGGCGGGGGTTCAGAGACCCAGTACTTC
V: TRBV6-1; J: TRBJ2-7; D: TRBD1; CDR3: CASSPRDRGFEEQYF; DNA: TGTGCCAGCAGCCCCAGGGACAGGGGTTTCGAAGAGCAGTACTTC
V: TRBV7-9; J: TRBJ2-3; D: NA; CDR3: CASSPPGTRVVDTQYF; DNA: TGTGCCAGCAGCCCTCCGGGGACACGGGTGGTAGATACGCAGTATTTT
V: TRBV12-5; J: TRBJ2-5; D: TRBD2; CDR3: CASGFFSGGGYQETQYF; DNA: TGTGCTAGTGGTTTCTTTAGTGGCGGGGGGTACCAAGAGACCCAGTACTTC
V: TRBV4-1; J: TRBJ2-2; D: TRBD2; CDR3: CASSQVTSGRSRELFF; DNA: TGCGCCAGCAGCCAAGTAACTAGCGGGAGAAGCCGGGAGCTGTTTTTT